The 14 T cell receptor beta chains presented below share a single source sample, sequenced in a study of CD4+ T cells in melanoma. This table comes from immunoSEQ multiplex PCR, and its TCRdb copy is limited to in-frame clones, with some not included. This table holds about 13,000 clones, 60% to 85% found once. The sequencing sample was made of cells from a culture (not recorded whether cultured in vitro). These TCRs come from a human donor with melanoma.

The chain uses TRBV4-3 and TRBJ1-1, with D possibly matching TRBD1 (5 bases). The CDR3 extends over 11 amino acids. The V gene lost 4 bases and the J gene lost 11 bases, with 11 bases spanning the gap. CDR1 LGHNA and CDR2 YSLEER come from the germline V gene. For the CDR3, the DNA is TGCGCCAGCAGCCGTCAGGGAGACGCTTTCTTT. It translates to CASSRQGDAFF.

The chain employs TRBV7-6 and TRBJ1-1; TRBD1 is a possible D gene (6 bases). CDR3 length: 15 residues. Germline V gene sequence: CDR1 SGHVS, CDR2 FNYEAQ. Trimming stripped 5 bases from V and 1 base from J, with 14 bases between. CDR3 loop: CASSQGGGWNTEAFF. The CDR3 region has the DNA TGTGCCAGCAGCCAAGGGGGGGGATGGAACACTGAAGCTTTCTTT.

CDR3 region: CASIKSWGQETQYF. CDR3 DNA sequence: TGTGCCAGCATTAAGTCCTGGGGGCAAGAGACCCAGTACTTC. V gene TRBV5-8 combines with J gene TRBJ2-5; D tentatively reads TRBD1 or TRBD2 (5 bases each). Germline V gene lookup returns CDR1 SGHTS and CDR2 YDEGEE. V was cut by 6 bases and J by 2 bases, with 14 bases left in between. This CDR3 spans 14 amino acids. The complete variable domain, with remaining parts taken from reference TRBV5-8 and TRBJ2-5, reads EAGVTQSPTHLIKTRGQQATLRCSPISGHTSVYWYQQALGLGLQFLLWYDEGEERNRGNFPPRFSGRQFPNYSSELNVNALELEDSALYLCASIKSWGQETQYFGPGTRLLVL.

The gene calls are TRBV7-9 and TRBJ1-6, with D unresolved. The CDR3 runs 15 residues. V lost 2 bases and J 7 bases, leaving 12 bases between the germline ends. In germline, CDR1 is SEHNR, CDR2 FQNEAQ (reference sequence). Here the CDR3 DNA reads TGTGCCAGCAGCTTAAATCGGAACCCAAATTCACCCCTCCACTTT. Residues: CASSLNRNPNSPLHF.

J is TRBJ2-3 and V is TRBV30; no firm D call. The germline CDR1 and CDR2 sequences are GTSNPN and SVGIG (reference sequence). V was clipped by 2 bases and J by 2 bases, with 5 bases between them. The CDR3 loop spans 12 amino acids. This chain's CDR3 is CAWSKATDTQYF. The DNA for the CDR3 is TGTGCCTGGAGTAAAGCCACAGATACGCAGTATTTT.

The rearrangement joins TRBV6-1 to TRBJ1-6; possibly TRBD1 for D (6 bases). The germline V and J ends were trimmed by 7 bases and 7 bases, with 17 bases remaining between them. CDR1 and CDR2 (germline): MNHNS, SASEGT. CDR3 size: 15 residues. As DNA, the CDR3 is TGTGCCAGCAACTCAATGGACAGCGGGAATTCACCCCTCCACTTT. Residues: CASNSMDSGNSPLHF.

The chain uses TRBV7-8 and TRBJ2-6; 9 nucleotides match TRBD1. The CDR3 consists of 18 residues. V was pared by 1 base and J by 0 bases, with 4 bases of the junction left unmatched. Germline values: CDR1 SGHVS, CDR2 FQNEAQ. The chain's CDR3 is CASSLGQGQGSGANVLTF. In nucleotides, the CDR3 is TGTGCCAGCAGCTTAGGGCAGGGACAGGGCTCTGGGGCCAACGTCCTGACTTTC.

The chain combines TRBV7-9 with TRBJ1-1, with no clear D. The germline CDR1 and CDR2 sequences are SEHNR and FQNEAQ (reference sequence). This CDR3 has 15 amino acids. V gave up 2 bases and J gave up 0 bases, with 10 bases separating them. This CDR3 is CASSLSSTVNTEAFF. Written as DNA, the CDR3 is TGTGCCAGCAGCTTAAGTTCTACAGTGAACACTGAAGCTTTCTTT.

Concerning this clone: Compared with germline, one end of the junction differs, possibly owing to a read error. This rearrangement joins TRBV5-1 to TRBJ2-5; TRBD1 matches at 9 bases. Germline V lookup: CDR1 SGHRS, CDR2 YFSETQ. The CDR3 length is 15 residues. The CDR3 nucleotides are TGCGCCAGCACCTTGGGGGACAGGGCGAGTATGGCCCAGTACTTC. This translates into CASTLGDRASMAQYF.

The chain joins TRBV2 to TRBJ2-1; D is possibly TRBD1 (5 bases). Germline V gene data show CDR1 as SNHLY and CDR2 as FYNNEI. The CDR3 consists of 13 residues. Trimming cost V 2 bases and J 6 bases, with 8 bases left between them. CDR3 residues: CASSELQGNEQFF. The CDR3 nucleotides read TGTGCCAGCAGTGAACTGCAGGGCAATGAGCAGTTCTTC.

This clone was counted once. The chain has TRBV5-1 and TRBJ1-2; unclear D gene. This CDR3 has 14 residues. The ends were cut back, 0 bases at V and 3 bases at J, with 9 bases in the middle. Germline CDR1 is SGHRS and CDR2 is YFSETQ. The CDR3 loop is CASSLVTADYGYTF. The DNA of the CDR3 is TGCGCCAGCAGCTTGGTTACGGCCGACTATGGCTACACCTTC.

The chain recombines TRBV23-1 with TRBJ2-7; tentative D call: TRBD1 (6 bases). TRBV23-1 is an ORF; its function is uncertain. Trimming took off 5 bases at V and 2 bases at J, with 19 bases between the two ends. The CDR3 extends over 16 amino acids. The CDR3 DNA reads TGCGCCAGCAGTTTTTTTAAGGGGGTAGGGGCCTACGAGCAGTACTTC. It specifies CASSFFKGVGAYEQYF.

The chain carries TRBV7-2 and TRBJ2-1; TRBD2 agrees at 14 bases. The length of the CDR3 is 15 residues. Germline V gene data show CDR1 as SGHTA and CDR2 as FQGNSA. After removal of 3 bases from V and 5 bases from J, the junction contained 0 bases not matched to a gene. DNA for the CDR3: TGTGCCAGCAGCTTGGGACTAGCGGGAGACAATGAGCAGTTCTTC. This gives the protein CASSLGLAGDNEQFF.

The chain is built from TRBV5-1 and TRBJ2-5, with 15 bases identical to TRBD2. The trim removed 4 bases at V and 2 bases at J, leaving 3 bases unmatched. The CDR3 runs to 16 residues. Germline V gene lookup returns CDR1 SGHRS and CDR2 YFSETQ. CDR3 in amino acids: CASSGGLAGGQETQYF. Written as DNA, the CDR3 is TGCGCCAGCAGCGGGGGACTAGCGGGGGGACAAGAGACCCAGTACTTC.